These T cell receptor beta chains were read from a single sample in a study of naive and memory T cell subsets. TCRdb recomputed calls from the UMI-ligation and nested PCR reads with MiXCR, one row per CDR3 protein. This sample has about 90,000 distinct CDR3 sequences; around 7% occur once, and the top ten carry over 1.5%. Sequencing used central memory CD4+ T cells from blood. The receptors shown here come from a human donor in good health. Each CDR3 is given with its conserved first and last residue. Only some rows state a clone size, as once, few, many or a class for expanded clones.

clone size | J gene | V gene | CDR3 protein
NA | TRBJ2-3 | TRBV28 | CASSITSGRGVYTQYF
many | TRBJ1-6 | TRBV3-1 | CASSQGRGAQSPLHF
many | TRBJ2-2 | TRBV11-3 | CASSQDRGKLFF
many | TRBJ1-5 | TRBV20-1 | CSARSGRAQPQHF
few | TRBJ2-3 | TRBV5-4 | CASSSGLLGDTQYF
few | TRBJ2-3 | TRBV29-1 | CSVGGLQGGTDTQYF
NA | TRBJ2-7 | TRBV15 | CATSPTSGGSYEQYF
many | TRBJ2-5 | TRBV7-9 | CASSVRDRAYQETQYF
many | TRBJ2-6 | TRBV20-1 | CSADGLADSGANVLTF
many | NA | TRBV18 | CASSPLADTQYF
many | TRBJ1-5 | TRBV19 | CASSISRMNQPQHF
many | TRBJ2-5 | TRBV7-2 | CASYPGGGETQYF
NA | TRBJ1-2 | TRBV7-9 | CASSSTGSYGYTF
many | TRBJ2-7 | TRBV24-1 | CAVSLGQGADEQYF
many | TRBJ1-6 | TRBV20-1 | CSAPRDRNSPLHF
many | TRBJ2-3 | TRBV4-3 | CASSRCPGLAGVGTDTQYF
NA | TRBJ2-3 | TRBV20-1 | CSARRRAGTDTQYF
many | TRBJ2-7 | TRBV11-1 | CASSLAGTGSTGQYF
few | TRBJ2-7 | TRBV10-3 | CASRSAGEEQYF
NA | TRBJ1-2 | TRBV30 | CAWRTQPYFYGYTF
many | TRBJ1-1 | TRBV5-6 | CASSFALNTEAFF
NA | TRBJ1-2 | TRBV24-1 | CATSDRTDNYGYTF
few | TRBJ2-7 | TRBV30 | CAWSNQGYEQYF
many | TRBJ2-1 | TRBV30 | CACGPGTSVTYNEQFF